A selection of T cell receptor beta chains follows, all from one sample in a study of shared clonotypes between healthy human individuals. This table comes from immunoSEQ multiplex PCR, and its TCRdb copy is limited to in-frame clones, with some not included. Here the sample spans millions of clones, 85% to 95% being singletons. Sequenced input: naive CD4+ T cells sorted from blood. The origin of the receptors is a man aged 18 to 35 in good health. Each CDR3 is given with its conserved first and last residue. The D gene is left open where the match is weak. A clone size is listed for some rows: how often the clone was seen (once, few, many), or a class if it is expanded.

cdr3_aa | cdr3_nt | clone_size | j_call | d_call | cdr3_length | v_call
CASSRGAHNEQFF | TGTGCCAGCTCGAGGGGGGCCCACAATGAGCAGTTCTTC | NA | TRBJ2-1 | NA | 13 | TRBV6-5
CASSLGSPNTEAFF | TGCGCCAGCAGCTTAGGAAGTCCGAACACTGAAGCTTTCTTT | NA | TRBJ1-1 | NA | 14 | TRBV5-1
CASSPPHRGSYGYTF | TGTGCCAGCTCACCACCTCACCGGGGAAGTTATGGCTACACCTTC | NA | TRBJ1-2 | NA | 15 | TRBV18
CASSDGGVEQYF | TGTGCCAGCAGTGACGGGGGTGTCGAGCAGTACTTC | NA | TRBJ2-7 | NA | 12 | TRBV6-1
CASSSEGQGLSEQFF | TGCGCCAGCAGCTCAGAGGGACAGGGTCTATCTGAGCAGTTCTTC | NA | TRBJ2-1 | TRBD1 | 15 | TRBV5-1
CASSEQGWIGEAFF | TGTGCCAGTAGTGAACAGGGGTGGATTGGTGAAGCTTTCTTT | NA | TRBJ1-1 | TRBD1 | 14 | TRBV19
CASSLVTSGPHEQFF | TGCGCCAGCAGCTTGGTGACTAGCGGGCCGCATGAGCAGTTCTTC | NA | TRBJ2-1 | TRBD2 | 15 | TRBV5-1
CAISESGLSYEQYF | TGTGCCATCAGTGAGTCTGGACTCTCCTACGAGCAGTACTTC | NA | TRBJ2-7 | NA | 14 | TRBV10-3
CASSIPSGTAEQYF | TGCGCCAGCAGCATACCTAGCGGGACCGCGGAGCAGTACTTC | NA | TRBJ2-7 | TRBD2 | 14 | TRBV5-1
CASSLVTGSNEKLFF | TGCGCCAGCAGCTTGGTGACAGGGTCTAATGAAAAACTGTTTTTT | NA | TRBJ1-4 | TRBD1 | 15 | TRBV5-1
CASSPRDRGKYTEAFF | TGTGCCAGTAGTCCTCGGGACAGGGGAAAGTACACTGAAGCTTTCTTT | NA | TRBJ1-1 | TRBD1 | 16 | TRBV19
CASRVYAGNTIYF | TGTGCCAGCAGAGTCTACGCTGGAAACACCATATATTTT | NA | TRBJ1-3 | NA | 13 | TRBV6-1
CASSPLWNPSGANVLTF | TGTGCCAGCAGTCCCCTGTGGAATCCCTCTGGGGCCAACGTCCTGACTTTC | NA | TRBJ2-6 | NA | 17 | TRBV27
CASSQGAGGLAGQETQYF | TGCGCCAGCAGCCAAGGGGCGGGTGGACTAGCGGGCCAAGAGACCCAGTACTTC | NA | TRBJ2-5 | TRBD2 | 18 | TRBV4-3
CASSGGGVLADTQYF | TGTGCCAGCAGCGGAGGAGGGGTGCTGGCAGATACGCAGTATTTT | NA | TRBJ2-3 | NA | 15 | TRBV5-4
CASRGLVYDEQFF | TGTGCCAGCAGGGGCTTGGTATACGATGAGCAGTTCTTC | NA | TRBJ2-1 | NA | 13 | TRBV6-5
CASSPDVMNTEAFF | TGCGCCAGCAGCCCGGACGTCATGAACACTGAAGCTTTCTTT | NA | TRBJ1-1 | NA | 14 | TRBV5-1
CASSRRTGQGTDTQYF | TGTGCCAGCAGTCGGAGGACGGGACAGGGGACAGATACGCAGTATTTT | NA | TRBJ2-3 | TRBD1 | 16 | TRBV11-2
CAWSTTGQGNSPLHF | TGTGCCTGGAGTACCACGGGACAGGGGAATTCACCCCTCCACTTT | once | TRBJ1-6 | TRBD1 | 15 | TRBV30
CSAENTEAFF | TGCAGTGCTGAGAACACTGAAGCTTTCTTT | NA | TRBJ1-1 | NA | 10 | TRBV20-1
CASSSGLAGWDNEQFF | TGCGCCAGCAGCTCGGGACTAGCGGGATGGGACAATGAGCAGTTCTTC | NA | TRBJ2-1 | TRBD2 | 16 | TRBV5-1
CASRNREDFYGYTF | TGTGCCAGCAGGAACAGGGAGGACTTTTATGGCTACACCTTC | NA | TRBJ1-2 | NA | 14 | TRBV2